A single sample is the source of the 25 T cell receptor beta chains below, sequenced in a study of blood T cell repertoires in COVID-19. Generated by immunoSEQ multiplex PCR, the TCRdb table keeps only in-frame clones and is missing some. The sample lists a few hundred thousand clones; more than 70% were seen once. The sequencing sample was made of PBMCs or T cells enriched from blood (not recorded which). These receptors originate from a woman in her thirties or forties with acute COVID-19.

This CDR3 reads CATSNGQPNAEAFF. CDR3 bases: TGTGCCACCAGCAACGGACAGCCCAACGCTGAAGCTTTCTTT. The chain recombines TRBV15 with TRBJ1-1; D might be TRBD1 (6 bases). Germline V gene lookup returns CDR1 LNHNV and CDR2 YYDKDF (reference sequence). The CDR3 contains 14 residues. The V gene lost 4 bases and the J gene lost 6 bases, with 15 bases spanning the gap.

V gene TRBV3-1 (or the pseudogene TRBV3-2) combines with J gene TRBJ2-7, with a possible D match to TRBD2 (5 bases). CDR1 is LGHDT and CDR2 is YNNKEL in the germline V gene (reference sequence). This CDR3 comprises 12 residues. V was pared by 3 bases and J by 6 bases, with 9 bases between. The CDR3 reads CASSQPRGEQYF. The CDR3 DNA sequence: TGTGCCAGCAGCCAGCCTCGGGGCGAGCAGTACTTC.

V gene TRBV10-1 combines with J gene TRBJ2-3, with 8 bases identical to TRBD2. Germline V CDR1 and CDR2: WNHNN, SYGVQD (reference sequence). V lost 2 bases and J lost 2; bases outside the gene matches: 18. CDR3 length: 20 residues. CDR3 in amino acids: CASSEGSRRGDPSFTDTQYF. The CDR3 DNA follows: TGCGCCAGCAGTGAGGGATCTCGGCGGGGGGACCCTTCTTTCACAGATACGCAGTATTTT.

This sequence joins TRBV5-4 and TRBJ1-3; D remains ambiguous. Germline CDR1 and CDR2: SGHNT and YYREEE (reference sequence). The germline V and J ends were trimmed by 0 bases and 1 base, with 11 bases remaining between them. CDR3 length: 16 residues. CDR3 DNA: TGTGCCAGCAGCTTGGGGTCGTCCCGGTCTGGAAACACCATATATTTT. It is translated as CASSLGSSRSGNTIYF.

The chain's CDR3 is CASSRRQVMQETQYF. The CDR3 DNA follows: TGCGCCAGCAGCCGCCGACAGGTCATGCAAGAGACCCAGTACTTC. The V and J genes are TRBV4-1 and TRBJ2-5, with D possibly being TRBD1 (6 bases). The CDR3 sequence is 15 residues long. Germline CDR1 reads MGHRA; CDR2 reads YSYEKL. Between the trimmed V and J ends, which lost 4 bases and 2 bases, there was a span of 14 bases.

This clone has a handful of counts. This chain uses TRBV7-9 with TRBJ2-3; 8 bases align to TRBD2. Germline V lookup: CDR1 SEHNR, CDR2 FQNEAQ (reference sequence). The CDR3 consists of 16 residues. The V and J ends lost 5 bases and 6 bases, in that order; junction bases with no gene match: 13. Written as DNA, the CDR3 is TGTGCCAGCAGCCCACCGAGGCTAGCGGGTTTGGATACGCAGTATTTT. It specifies CASSPPRLAGLDTQYF.

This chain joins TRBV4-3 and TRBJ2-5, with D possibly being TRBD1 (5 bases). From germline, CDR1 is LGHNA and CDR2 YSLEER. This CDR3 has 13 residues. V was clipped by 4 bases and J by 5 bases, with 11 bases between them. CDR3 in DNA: TGCGCCAGCAGCCCTCACAAGGGGGAGACCCAGTACTTC. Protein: CASSPHKGETQYF.

The CDR3 reads CASSLSYYEQYF. The DNA for the CDR3 is TGTGCCAGCAGTTTATCCTACTACGAGCAGTACTTC. The chain employs TRBV28 and TRBJ2-7; D unresolved. Between the trimmed V and J ends, which lost 1 base and 3 bases, there was a span of 4 bases. The CDR3 length is 12 residues. CDR1 and CDR2 from the germline V gene are MDHEN and SYDVKM.

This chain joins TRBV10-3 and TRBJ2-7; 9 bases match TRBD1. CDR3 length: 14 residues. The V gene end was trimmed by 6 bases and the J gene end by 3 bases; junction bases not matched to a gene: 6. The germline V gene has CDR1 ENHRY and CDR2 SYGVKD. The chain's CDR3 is CAIRGTGLSYEQYF. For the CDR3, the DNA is TGTGCCATCAGGGGGACAGGGTTGAGCTACGAGCAGTACTTC.

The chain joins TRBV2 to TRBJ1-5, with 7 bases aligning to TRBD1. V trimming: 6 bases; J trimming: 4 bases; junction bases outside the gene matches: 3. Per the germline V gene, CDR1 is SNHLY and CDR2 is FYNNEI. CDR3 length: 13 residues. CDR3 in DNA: TGTGCCAGCAGCGACAGGGTAAATCAGCCCCAGCATTTT. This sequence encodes CASSDRVNQPQHF.

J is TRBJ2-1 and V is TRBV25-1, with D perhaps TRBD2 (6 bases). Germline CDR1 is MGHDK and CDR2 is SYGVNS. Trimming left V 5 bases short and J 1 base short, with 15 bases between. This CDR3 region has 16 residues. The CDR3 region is CASSSQWGDSYNEQFF. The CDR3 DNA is TGTGCCAGCAGTTCTCAGTGGGGGGATTCCTACAATGAGCAGTTCTTC.

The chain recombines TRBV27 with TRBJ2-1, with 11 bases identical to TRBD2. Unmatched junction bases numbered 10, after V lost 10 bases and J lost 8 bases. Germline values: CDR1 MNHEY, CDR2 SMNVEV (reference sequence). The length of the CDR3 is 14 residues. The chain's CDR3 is CATQLAGAVYEQFF. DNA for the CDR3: TGTGCCACCCAACTAGCGGGAGCTGTCTATGAGCAGTTCTTC.

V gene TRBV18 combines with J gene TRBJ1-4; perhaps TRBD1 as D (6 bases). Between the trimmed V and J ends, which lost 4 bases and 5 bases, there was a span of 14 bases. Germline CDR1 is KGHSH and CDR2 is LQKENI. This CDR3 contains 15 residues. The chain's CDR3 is CASSQEQGSNEKLFF. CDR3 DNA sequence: TGTGCCAGCTCACAGGAACAGGGTTCAAATGAAAAACTGTTTTTT.

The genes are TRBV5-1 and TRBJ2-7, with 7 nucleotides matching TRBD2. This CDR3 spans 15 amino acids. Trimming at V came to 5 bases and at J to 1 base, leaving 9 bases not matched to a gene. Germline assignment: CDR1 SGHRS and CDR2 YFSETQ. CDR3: CASREGLMNSYEQYF. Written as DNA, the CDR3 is TGCGCCAGCAGGGAGGGACTAATGAATTCCTACGAGCAGTACTTC.

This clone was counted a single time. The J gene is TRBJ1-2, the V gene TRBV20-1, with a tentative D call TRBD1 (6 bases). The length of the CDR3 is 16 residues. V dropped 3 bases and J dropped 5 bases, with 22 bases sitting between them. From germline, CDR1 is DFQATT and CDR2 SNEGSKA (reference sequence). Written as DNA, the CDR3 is TGCAGTGCTAGTTCGGAGACAGGAGCCTTGTCTTATGGCTACACCTTC. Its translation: CSASSETGALSYGYTF.

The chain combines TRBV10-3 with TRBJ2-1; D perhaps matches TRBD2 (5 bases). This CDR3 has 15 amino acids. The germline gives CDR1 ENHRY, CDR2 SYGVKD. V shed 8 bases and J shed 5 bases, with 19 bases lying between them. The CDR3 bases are TGTGCCATCGGTTCAGCGGTTCCCTCAAACAATGAGCAGTTCTTC. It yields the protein CAIGSAVPSNNEQFF.

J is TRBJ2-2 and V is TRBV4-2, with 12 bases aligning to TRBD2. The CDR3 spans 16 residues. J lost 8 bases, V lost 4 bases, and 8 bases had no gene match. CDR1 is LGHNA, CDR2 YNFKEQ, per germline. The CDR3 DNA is TGTGCCAGCAGCCTAGCTAGCGGGGGGGCAGTTGGGGAGCTGTTTTTT. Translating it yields CASSLASGGAVGELFF.

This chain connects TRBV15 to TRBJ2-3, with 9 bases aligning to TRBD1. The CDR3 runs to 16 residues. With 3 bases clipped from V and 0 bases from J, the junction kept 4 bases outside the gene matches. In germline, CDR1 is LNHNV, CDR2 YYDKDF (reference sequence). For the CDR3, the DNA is TGTGCCACCAGCAGGGCCGGGACAGGGAGCACAGATACGCAGTATTTT. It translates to CATSRAGTGSTDTQYF.

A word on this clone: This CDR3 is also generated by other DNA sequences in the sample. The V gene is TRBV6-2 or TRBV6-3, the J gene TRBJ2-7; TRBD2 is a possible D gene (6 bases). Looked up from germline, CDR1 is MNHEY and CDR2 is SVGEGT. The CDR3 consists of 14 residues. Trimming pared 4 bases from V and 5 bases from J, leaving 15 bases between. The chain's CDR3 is CASSFGTSSHEQYF. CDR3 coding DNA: TGTGCCAGCAGTTTTGGAACTAGCAGCCACGAGCAGTACTTC.

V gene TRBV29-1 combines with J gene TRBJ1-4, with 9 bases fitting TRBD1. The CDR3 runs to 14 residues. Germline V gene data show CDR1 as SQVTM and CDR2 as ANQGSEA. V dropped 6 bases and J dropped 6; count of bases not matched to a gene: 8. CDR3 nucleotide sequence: TGCAGCGTAAAACAGGGGGCTTTTGATGAAAAACTGTTTTTT. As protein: CSVKQGAFDEKLFF.

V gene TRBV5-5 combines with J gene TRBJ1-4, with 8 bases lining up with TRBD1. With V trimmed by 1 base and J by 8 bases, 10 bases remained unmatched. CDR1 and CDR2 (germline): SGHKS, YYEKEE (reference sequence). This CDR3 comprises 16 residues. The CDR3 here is CASSLKGDRGREKLFF. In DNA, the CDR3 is TGTGCCAGCAGCTTGAAAGGAGACAGGGGAAGGGAAAAACTGTTTTTT.

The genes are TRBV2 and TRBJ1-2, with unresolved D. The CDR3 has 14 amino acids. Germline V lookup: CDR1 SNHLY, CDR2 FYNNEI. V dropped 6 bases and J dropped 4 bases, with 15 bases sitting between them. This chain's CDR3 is CASSKEGVLYGYTF. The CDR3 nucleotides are TGTGCCAGCAGCAAGGAAGGAGTCCTCTATGGCTACACCTTC.

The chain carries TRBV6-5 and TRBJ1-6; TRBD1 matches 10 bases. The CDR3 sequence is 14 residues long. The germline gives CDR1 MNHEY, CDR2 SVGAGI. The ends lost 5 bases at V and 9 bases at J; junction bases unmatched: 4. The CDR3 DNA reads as TGTGCCAGCAGTAGGACAGGGGGACCTTCACCCCTCCACTTT. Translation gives CASSRTGGPSPLHF.

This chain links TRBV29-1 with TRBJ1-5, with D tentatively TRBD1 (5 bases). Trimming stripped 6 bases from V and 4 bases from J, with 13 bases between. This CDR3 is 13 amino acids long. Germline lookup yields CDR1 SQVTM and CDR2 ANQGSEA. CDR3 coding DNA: TGCAGCGTGGGATGGGGGGGAAATCAGCCCCAGCATTTT. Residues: CSVGWGGNQPQHF.

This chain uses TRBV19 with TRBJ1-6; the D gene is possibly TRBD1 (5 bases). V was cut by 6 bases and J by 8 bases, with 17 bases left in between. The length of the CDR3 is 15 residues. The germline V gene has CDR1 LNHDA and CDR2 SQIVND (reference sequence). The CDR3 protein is CASRGLGGIDSPLHF. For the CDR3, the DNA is TGTGCCAGTAGGGGGCTCGGGGGGATTGATTCACCCCTCCACTTT.